The clone carrying this T cell receptor (beta chain) was observed a few times. Other DNA sequences in this specimen translate into the identical CDR3. These data come from a study of blood T cell repertoires in COVID-19. Study background: The cDNA or gDNA used as material had been derived from T cells, B-cell-depleted T cells, or PBMCs.

The data were produced by immunoSEQ multiplex PCR, yet TCRdb's version contains in-frame clones alone and is incomplete. The sample gives approximately 270,000 clones, 70% to 90% of which show up once; roughly 4% is in the top ten. The CDR3 loop spans 15 amino acids. The germline V gene encodes CDR1 MNHNS and CDR2 SASEGT. Losses at the gene ends were 2 bases for V and 4 bases for J; bases not matched to a gene: 2. V gene TRBV6-1 combines with J gene TRBJ2-5; 12 bases are a match to TRBD2. Material: PBMCs or T cells enriched from blood (not recorded which). This sequence was found in a woman in her twenties or thirties who had recovered from COVID-19. This chain's CDR3 is CASSELAGGPETQYF. The CDR3 nucleotides read TGTGCCAGCAGTGAACTAGCGGGGGGGCCAGAGACCCAGTACTTC.